A selection of T cell receptor beta chains follows, all from one sample in a study of cytomegalovirus exposure and HLA in healthy donors. This table comes from immunoSEQ multiplex PCR, and its TCRdb copy is limited to in-frame clones, with some not included. The sample shows around 100,000 clones, roughly 71% of them seen only once. The sequenced sample was PBMCs. The receptors stem from a man aged 40-55 years in good health and CMV-seropositive. Both conserved end residues are trimmed from each CDR3.

v_call	j_call	cdr3_aa
TRBV4-3	TRBJ2-2	ASSQDISGGNTGELF
TRBV19	TRBJ1-1	ASSIKGQGNTEAF
TRBV9	TRBJ1-3	ASSAQISGNTIY
TRBV5-6	TRBJ1-4	ASRLRQGGDEKLF
TRBV15	TRBJ2-7	ATSRVAGSSYEQY
TRBV7-2	TRBJ2-3	ASSLEYSGSADTQY
TRBV10-2	TRBJ1-1	ASSGAGTEAF
TRBV2	TRBJ1-5	ASSEGGNQPQH
TRBV6-5	TRBJ1-5	ASSKGGSNQPQH
TRBV4-3	TRBJ1-2	ASSQDAGYGYT
TRBV30	TRBJ1-6	AWSVPGASPLH
TRBV15	TRBJ2-1	ATSRDPSGNEQF
TRBV30	TRBJ2-1	AWSVRGGKQF
TRBV29-1	TRBJ2-2	SVGVAGGYTGELF
TRBV6-1	TRBJ2-3	ASIDADTQY
TRBV4-1	TRBJ1-1	ASSLFRSGEAF
TRBV5-1	TRBJ2-2	ASSLTGYTGELF